A single TCR beta chain is shown here with its context. What it recognizes is unknown. This specimen comes from a study of OX40 agonist ivuxolimab in advanced cancers. Study summary: Patients treated during dose escalation were battling hepatocellular carcinoma, melanoma, renal cell or head and neck cancer. There were three patients with partial responses, one having hepatocellular carcinoma and two cutaneous melanoma.

Assay used: immunoSEQ multiplex PCR; TCRdb lists only in-frame clones, some missing. This table has approximately 44,000 clones, roughly nine tenths appearing once. Study observations and caveats: Which antigen the expanded peripheral T cells recognized is unknown.

This clonotype originated in an adult with an advanced solid tumor such as melanoma, head and neck, liver or kidney cancer. The material was CD4+ or CD8+ T cells sorted from blood, obtained in a trial of the OX40 agonist ivuxolimab.

CDR3 region: CAWGVNEQFF. The CDR3 nucleotides are TGTGCCTGGGGGGTCAATGAGCAGTTCTTC. The V gene is TRBV30, the J gene TRBJ2-1; D not resolved. Trimming shortened V by 5 bases and J by 6 bases, and 5 bases separated the two germline ends. Germline values: CDR1 GTSNPN, CDR2 SVGIG (reference sequence). This CDR3 region has 10 residues. Full variable domain (rest looked up from reference TRBV30 and TRBJ2-1): SQTIHQWPATLVQPVGSPLSLECTVEGTSNPNLYWYRQAAGRGLQLLFYSVGIGQISSEVPQNLSASRPQDRQFILSSKKLLLSDSGFYLCAWGVNEQFFGPGTRLTVL.